These 18 T cell receptor beta chains came from one sample sequenced in a study of CD8+CD57+ T cells in acquired aplastic anemia. It was patients with CD8+CD57+ cell expansion by flow cytometry who were chosen for sequencing. The TCR beta profiling, which covered VDJ combination and CDR3 sequence, was carried out using genomic DNA as the template. TCRdb re-called the reads with MiXCR, one entry per CDR3 protein. Among 150,000 to 200,000 distinct CDR3 sequences, about half were seen once, and the ten largest hold about 1.8%. Sequenced input: sorted CD4+, CD8+, or CD8+CD57+ T cells (not recorded which) from PBMCs. These receptors all come from a human donor with aplastic anemia.

The CDR3 DNA sequence: TGTGCCAGTAGTATATCGACTGGAAACACCATATATTTT. Its translation: CASSISTGNTIYF. The chain is built from TRBV19 and TRBJ1-3, with D uncertain. Germline values: CDR1 LNHDA, CDR2 SQIVND (reference sequence). V lost 2 bases and J 2 bases, leaving 4 bases between the germline ends. The CDR3 length is 13 residues.

This clonotype was detected ten times or more. The chain recombines TRBV19 with TRBJ2-1; TRBD1 matches 8 bases. The V and J ends lost 7 bases and 7 bases, in that order; junction bases with no gene match: 12. The CDR3 is made up of 15 amino acids. Germline CDR1 reads LNHDA; CDR2 reads SQIVND (reference sequence). As DNA, the CDR3 is TGTGCCAGTAAAACAGGGATTAGGGACAGGAATGAGCAGTTCTTC. As protein: CASKTGIRDRNEQFF.

This clonotype was seen a few times. The chain links TRBV7-9 to TRBJ1-5; 7 nucleotides align to TRBD1. Germline V lookup: CDR1 SEHNR, CDR2 FQNEAQ (reference sequence). The CDR3 has 13 amino acids. V lost 7 bases, J lost 2 bases, and 2 bases stayed unmatched. This CDR3 is CASTGTGNQPQHF. The CDR3 nucleotides read TGTGCCAGCACAGGGACAGGCAATCAGCCCCAGCATTTT.

The rearrangement uses TRBV2 and TRBJ2-5; D call uncertain. The V end lost 7 bases, the J end lost 4 bases, and 7 bases lay between the germline ends. The CDR3 has 11 residues. Germline CDR1 reads SNHLY; CDR2 reads FYNNEI. The CDR3 protein is CASKNLETQYF. CDR3 coding DNA: TGTGCCAGCAAGAATTTAGAGACCCAGTACTTC.

In this sample, this clonotype turned up a few times. V usage is TRBV29-1 and J usage is TRBJ1-1; D unresolved. V was clipped by 4 bases and J by 5 bases, with 11 bases between them. The germline CDR1 and CDR2 sequences are SQVTM and ANQGSEA. The CDR3 is made up of 12 amino acids. The CDR3 sequence: CSVVRSNTEAFF. CDR3 bases: TGCAGCGTTGTAAGGAGCAATACTGAAGCTTTCTTT.

V and J are TRBV19 and TRBJ2-7; D remains ambiguous. The CDR3 loop spans 15 amino acids. V shed 9 bases and J shed 2 bases, with 20 bases lying between them. Germline-derived CDR1 and CDR2 are LNHDA and SQIVND (reference sequence). CDR3 amino acids: CASRMSWMGTYEQYF. The CDR3 DNA reads as TGTGCCAGCCGCATGTCATGGATGGGGACCTACGAGCAGTACTTC.

This clonotype was observed at least ten times. CDR3 sequence (DNA): TGTGCCAGCTCACCAGGGGGACAGGCCTACGAGCAGTACTTC. It yields the protein CASSPGGQAYEQYF. This chain links TRBV18 with TRBJ2-7, with 8 bases fitting TRBD1. The germline V gene encodes CDR1 KGHSH and CDR2 LQKENI. This CDR3 is built from 14 residues. Germline trimming cut 2 bases from V and 2 bases from J; bases unmatched to any gene: 2.

In the case of this clonotype: Since a much larger clone is just one base distant, this may be a read error. The chain employs TRBV28 and TRBJ2-7; D remains unclear. Germline CDR1 reads MDHEN; CDR2 reads SYDVKM. The CDR3 runs to 15 residues. For the CDR3, the DNA is TGTGCCAGCAGCTCGGGCCACCGGATCCTCTACGAGCGGTACTTC. Its translation is CASSSGHRILYERYF.

CDR3 DNA sequence: TGTGCCAGCACCATGACGAGGGGCAGGTACAATGAGCAGTTCTTC. Translating gives CASTMTRGRYNEQFF. The genes are TRBV12-3 or TRBV12-4 and TRBJ2-1; either TRBD1 or TRBD2 may fit D (5 bases each). The V end was cut by 7 bases, the J end by 4 bases, with 17 bases between. This CDR3 has 15 amino acids.

The chain couples TRBV24-1 to TRBJ2-1, with D perhaps TRBD1 (6 bases). Germline V gene lookup returns CDR1 KGHDR and CDR2 SFDVKD. The V end was cut by 7 bases, the J end by 8 bases, with 11 bases between. The CDR3 is made up of 12 amino acids. The CDR3 sequence is CATSDRWHEQFF. The CDR3 DNA is TGTGCCACCAGCGACAGGTGGCATGAGCAGTTCTTC.

In regard to this clonotype: This likely comes from a read error, as the CDR3 has no conserved phenylalanine or tryptophan at its end. The gene calls are TRBV30 and TRBJ1-4; D gene unclear. This CDR3 contains 16 residues. Germline V gene data show CDR1 as GTSNPN and CDR2 as SVGIG (reference sequence). Trimming pared 1 base from V and 8 bases from J, leaving 20 bases between. In nucleotides, the CDR3 is TGTGCCTGGAGTGCGACCAGACCGATCCTCCGAGAAAAACTGTTTCTT. The encoded protein is CAWSATRPILREKLFL.

The chain has TRBV20-1 and TRBJ2-7; 12 bases line up with TRBD2. The germline V gene has CDR1 DFQATT and CDR2 SNEGSKA (reference sequence). V was clipped by 8 bases and J by 4 bases; unmatched bases: 3. CDR3 length: 12 amino acids. The CDR3 loop is CSSTSGGYEQYF. The CDR3 DNA follows: TGCAGTTCGACTAGCGGGGGTTACGAGCAGTACTTC.

The gene calls are TRBV29-1 and TRBJ2-2; 8 bases map to TRBD2. J was trimmed by 0 bases and V by 7 bases; bases with no gene match: 4. The CDR3 covers 14 residues. In germline, CDR1 is SQVTM, CDR2 ANQGSEA. The CDR3 DNA reads as TGCAGCGGGCCGGGACTAGCGAACACCGGGGAGCTGTTTTTT. Protein product: CSGPGLANTGELFF.

Regarding this clonotype: A much larger clone differs by one base, so this may be a read error. The chain employs TRBV5-6 and TRBJ1-2; 8 bases align to TRBD1. The CDR3 extends over 15 amino acids. The germline gives CDR1 SGHDT, CDR2 YYEEEE. The CDR3 reads CASSPTGVVNYGCTF. The CDR3 DNA reads TGTGCCAGCAGCCCGACAGGGGTCGTTAACTATGGCTGCACCTTC.

CDR3 sequence reads: CASSLGAREKLFF. The DNA for the CDR3 is TGTGCCAGCAGCTTAGGAGCTAGAGAAAAACTGTTTTTT. The genes are TRBV7-8 and TRBJ1-4; D is uncertain. The V and J ends lost 1 base and 8 bases respectively, with 8 bases between them. The CDR3 covers 13 residues. Germline V gives CDR1 SGHVS, CDR2 FQNEAQ.

This clonotype was seen at least ten times. The gene calls are TRBV5-4 and TRBJ2-5, with 10 bases aligning to TRBD1. Germline lookup yields CDR1 SGHNT and CDR2 YYREEE (reference sequence). The CDR3 covers 14 residues. With V trimmed by 0 bases and J by 5 bases, 1 base remained unmatched. The CDR3 DNA reads as TGTGCCAGCAGCTTGGAGGACAGGGGGGAGACCCAGTACTTC. This encodes CASSLEDRGETQYF.

The V call is TRBV29-1, the J call TRBJ2-7; TRBD1 matches at 10 bases. The CDR3 has 15 residues. V dropped 6 bases and J dropped 1; count of bases not matched to a gene: 9. In germline, CDR1 is SQVTM, CDR2 ANQGSEA. CDR3: CSVDPGQGRSYEQYF. DNA for the CDR3: TGCAGCGTCGACCCGGGACAGGGGAGGTCCTACGAGCAGTACTTC.

The chain combines TRBV10-3 with TRBJ2-2; D is unclear. The V end was cut by 3 bases, the J end by 5 bases, with 4 bases between. This CDR3 comprises 12 residues. Per the germline V gene, CDR1 is ENHRY and CDR2 is SYGVKD. In DNA, the CDR3 is TGTGCCATCAGTGACGGTACCGGGGAGCTGTTTTTT. Residues: CAISDGTGELFF.